One T cell receptor beta chain is described in this entry. Its antigen has not been determined. Per-base quality was not reported, and no clone a single base away is much larger than it. The sample belongs to a study of T-cell reconstitution after alpha-beta-depleted transplantation in children (dated by TCRdb to about 2016). As for the study more broadly: Using TCR repertoire profiling, the study followed T-cell immune reconstitution in a quantitative way in children after TCRalphabeta/CD19-depleted allogeneic hematopoietic cell transplantation.

The library was prepared using PCR. The data were produced on an Illumina HiSeq 2500. TCR libraries were prepared with molecular barcoding, using unique molecular identifiers to normalize TCRbeta repertoire quantification. TCRdb reprocessing: public reads trimmed at Q25 with fastp, clones called with MiXCR, in-frame beta chains kept. A single entry per CDR3 protein holds the most common genes and DNA from its merged rows. The sample contains roughly 500,000 distinct CDR3 sequences, under 15% of them found a single time. Jointly, the top ten make up about 6% of the sample. The sample here was PBMCs from the stem cell graft donor, taken from the stem cell graft. This sequence originates from a human donor who donated a stem cell graft to a child with combined immunodeficiency.

The encoded CDR3 is CARGRGSNEQFF. Here is the DNA: TGTGCCAGGGGGCGCGGGAGTAATGAGCAGTTCTTC. The sequence is built from TRBV2 and TRBJ2-1; 7 middle bases align to TRBD2. Counted from cysteine to phenylalanine, this CDR3 has 12 amino acids. The sequence is cut down to CDR3 DNA, 36 bases in frame from base 1. Germline trimming: 9 bases from V, 7 bases from J; junction bases outside gene matches: 6. CDR1 SNHLY and CDR2 FYNNEI were looked up in the germline V gene. Reference TRBV2 and TRBJ2-1 genes cover what lies past the CDR3, so the full variable domain is EPEVTQTPSHQVTQMGQEVILRCVPISNHLYFYWYRQILGQKVEFLVSFYNNEISEKSEIFDDQFSVERPDGSNFTLKIRSTKLEDSAMYFCARGRGSNEQFFGPGTRLTVL.